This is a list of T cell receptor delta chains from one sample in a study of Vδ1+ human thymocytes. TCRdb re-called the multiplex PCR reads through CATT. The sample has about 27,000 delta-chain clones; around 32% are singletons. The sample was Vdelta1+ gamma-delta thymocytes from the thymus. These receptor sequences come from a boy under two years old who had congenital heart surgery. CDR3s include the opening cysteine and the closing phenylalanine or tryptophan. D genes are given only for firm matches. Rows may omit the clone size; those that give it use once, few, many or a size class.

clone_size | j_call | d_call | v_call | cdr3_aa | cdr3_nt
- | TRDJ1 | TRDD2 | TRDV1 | CALGESTVFPTSAARLYTDKLIF | TGTGCTCTTGGGGAATCCACGGTTTTTCCTACCTCTGCTGCGCGATTGTACACCGATAAACTCATCTTT
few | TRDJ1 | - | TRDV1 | CALGDPGHTYHTDKLIF | TGTGCTCTTGGGGACCCCGGCCATACCTACCACACCGATAAACTCATCTTT
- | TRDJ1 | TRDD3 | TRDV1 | CALVSITFHRLVFGDTNPEYTDKLIF | TGTGCTCTTGTCTCAATCACCTTCCACCGTCTAGTTTTCGGGGATACGAATCCAGAGTACACCGATAAACTCATCTTT
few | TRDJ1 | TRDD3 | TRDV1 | CALGEPRFLQGIRGPHSDKLIF | TGTGCTCTTGGGGAACCAAGATTCCTACAGGGGATACGCGGGCCCCATTCCGATAAACTCATCTTT
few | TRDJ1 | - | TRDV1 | CALGESPEYTDKLIF | TGTGCTCTTGGGGAATCACCGGAGTACACCGATAAACTCATCTTT
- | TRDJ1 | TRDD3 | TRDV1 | CALGELVLVGGYPVKLIF | TGTGCTCTTGGGGAACTAGTGTTAGTTGGGGGATACCCTGTTAAACTCATCTTT
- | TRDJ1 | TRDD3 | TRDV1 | CALGDSGRTGGYTDKLIF | TGTGCTCTTGGGGACTCGGGGCGCACTGGGGGATACACCGATAAACTCATCTTT
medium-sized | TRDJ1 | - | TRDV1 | CALGERDTTLTVADKLIF | TGTGCTCTTGGGGAACGAGATACTACGTTAACTGTTGCCGATAAACTCATCTTT
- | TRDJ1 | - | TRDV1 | CALGEPTFRGSGEYPKLIF | TGTGCTCTTGGGGAACCTACTTTCAGGGGCTCGGGGGAATATCCTAAACTCATCTTT
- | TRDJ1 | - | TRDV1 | CALGHLPRRTGEYTDKLIF | TGTGCTCTCGGCCATCTTCCTAGGCGTACTGGGGAGTACACCGATAAACTCATCTTT
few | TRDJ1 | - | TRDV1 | CALGECAPSSIRPSGDKLIF | TGTGCTCTTGGGGAATGCGCGCCTTCGTCAATACGTCCCTCAGGCGATAAACTCATCTTT
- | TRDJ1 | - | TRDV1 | CALGVTGEPLPTLKLIF | TGTGCTCTTGGTGTTACCGGGGAGCCTTTACCCACGCTGAAACTCATCTTT
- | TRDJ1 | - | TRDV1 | CALGEDLLLTDKLIF | TGTGCTCTTGGGGAAGACCTCCTACTAACCGATAAACTCATCTTT
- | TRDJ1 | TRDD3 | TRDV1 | CALGERKSYVDYTGGYDTDKLIF | TGTGCTCTTGGGGAACGTAAAAGCTACGTGGACTATACTGGGGGATACGACACCGATAAACTCATCTTT
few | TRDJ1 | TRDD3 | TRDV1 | CALGPLGGGDTRHKLIF | TGTGCTCTTGGACCACTCGGAGGGGGGGATACCCGTCATAAACTCATCTTT
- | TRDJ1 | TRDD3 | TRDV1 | CALGEVGVTSGGYGYTDKLIF | TGTGCTCTTGGGGAAGTGGGGGTTACTTCAGGGGGATACGGTTACACCGATAAACTCATCTTT
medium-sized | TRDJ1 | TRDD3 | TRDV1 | CALGERVWGAHDKLIF | TGTGCTCTTGGGGAACGCGTCTGGGGGGCCCACGATAAACTCATCTTT
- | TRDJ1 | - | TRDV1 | CALGEFWGDWSTTDKLIF | TGTGCTCTTGGGGAATTTTGGGGTGATTGGTCCACCACCGATAAACTCATCTTT
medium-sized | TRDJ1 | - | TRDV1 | CALGDLTYTDKLIF | TGTGCTCTTGGGGATCTAACCTACACCGATAAACTCATCTTT
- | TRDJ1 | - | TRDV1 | CALGERGNVPHADKLIF | TGTGCTCTTGGGGAACGGGGGAACGTTCCTCACGCCGATAAACTCATCTTT
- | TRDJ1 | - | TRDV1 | CALGDHVCGTRNFVGVDKLIF | TGTGCTCTTGGGGACCACGTCTGTGGAACTCGCAATTTCGTAGGTGTCGATAAACTCATCTTT
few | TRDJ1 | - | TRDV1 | CALGELGLGGTLPRLIF | TGTGCTCTTGGGGAACTAGGACTAGGTGGTACTCTCCCCCGTCTCATCTTT
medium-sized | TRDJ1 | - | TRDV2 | CACLGTDKLIF | TGTGCCTGTCTAGGCACCGATAAACTCATCTTT
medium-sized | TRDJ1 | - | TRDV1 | CALAHLYPTAGEGKYTDKLIF | TGTGCTCTTGCCCACTTATACCCGACGGCAGGAGAAGGGAAGTACACCGATAAACTCATCTTT